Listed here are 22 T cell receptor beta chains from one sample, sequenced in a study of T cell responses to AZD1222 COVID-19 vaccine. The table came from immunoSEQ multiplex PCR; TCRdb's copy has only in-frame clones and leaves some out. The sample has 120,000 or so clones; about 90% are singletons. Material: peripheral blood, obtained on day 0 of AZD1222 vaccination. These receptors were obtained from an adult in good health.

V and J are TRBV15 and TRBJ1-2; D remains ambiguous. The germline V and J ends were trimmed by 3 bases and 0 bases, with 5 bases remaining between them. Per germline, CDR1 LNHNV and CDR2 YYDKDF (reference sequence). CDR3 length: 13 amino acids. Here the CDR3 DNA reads TGTGCCACCAGCAGGACATCTAACTATGGCTACACCTTC. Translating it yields CATSRTSNYGYTF.

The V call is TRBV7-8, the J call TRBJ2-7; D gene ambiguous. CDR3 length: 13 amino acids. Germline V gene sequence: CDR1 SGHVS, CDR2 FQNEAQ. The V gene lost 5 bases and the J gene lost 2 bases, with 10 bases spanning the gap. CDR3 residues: CASSPARTYEQYF. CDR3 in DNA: TGTGCCAGCAGCCCCGCCCGTACCTACGAGCAGTACTTC. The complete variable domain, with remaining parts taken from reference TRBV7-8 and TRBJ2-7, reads GAGVSQSPRYKVAKRGQDVALRCDPISGHVSLFWYQQALGQGPEFLTYFQNEAQLDKSGLPSDRFFAERPEGSVSTLKIQRTQQEDSAVYLCASSPARTYEQYFGPGTRLTVT.

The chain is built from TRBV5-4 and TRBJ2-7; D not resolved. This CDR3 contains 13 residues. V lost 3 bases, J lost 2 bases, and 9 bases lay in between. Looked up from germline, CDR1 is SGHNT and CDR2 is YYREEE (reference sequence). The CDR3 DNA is TGTGCCAGCAGCTCGAACCCCGCCTACGAGCAGTACTTC. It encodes CASSSNPAYEQYF.

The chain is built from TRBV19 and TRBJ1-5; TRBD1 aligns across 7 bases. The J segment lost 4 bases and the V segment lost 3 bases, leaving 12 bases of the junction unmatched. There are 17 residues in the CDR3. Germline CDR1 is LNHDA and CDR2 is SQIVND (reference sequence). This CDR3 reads CASSIPPLQGWNQPQHF. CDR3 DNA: TGTGCCAGTAGTATCCCCCCTCTACAGGGGTGGAATCAGCCCCAGCATTTT.

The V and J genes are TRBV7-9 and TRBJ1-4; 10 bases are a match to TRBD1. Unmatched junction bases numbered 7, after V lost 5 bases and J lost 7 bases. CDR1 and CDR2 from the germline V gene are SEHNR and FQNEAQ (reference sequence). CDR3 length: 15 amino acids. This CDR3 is CASSARTGGSEKLFF. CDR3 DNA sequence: TGTGCCAGCAGCGCGAGGACAGGGGGGAGTGAAAAACTGTTTTTT.

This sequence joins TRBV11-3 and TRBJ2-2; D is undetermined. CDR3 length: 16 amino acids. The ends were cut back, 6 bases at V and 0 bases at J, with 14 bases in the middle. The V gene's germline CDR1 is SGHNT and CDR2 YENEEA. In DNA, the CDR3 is TGTGCCAGCAGTCCAACGCCTACTACGAACACCGGGGAGCTGTTTTTT. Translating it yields CASSPTPTTNTGELFF.

CDR3 loop: CATSESRGVGQYF. The CDR3 DNA follows: TGTGCCACCAGCGAGAGCCGAGGAGTCGGGCAGTACTTC. The V gene is TRBV15, the J gene TRBJ2-7; no definite D call. Germline V gives CDR1 LNHNV, CDR2 YYDKDF (reference sequence). With 5 bases removed from V and 9 bases from J, the gap between germline ends came to 17 bases. The CDR3 loop spans 13 amino acids.

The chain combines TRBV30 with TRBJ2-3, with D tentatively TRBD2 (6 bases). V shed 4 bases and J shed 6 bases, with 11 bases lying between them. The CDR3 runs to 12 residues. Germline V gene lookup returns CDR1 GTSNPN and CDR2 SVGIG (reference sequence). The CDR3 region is CAWKPGRDTQYF. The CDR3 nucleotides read TGTGCCTGGAAGCCGGGGAGGGATACGCAGTATTTT.

The CDR3 DNA is TGTGCCAGCAGCTTGGTAGGGCAGGGTCACGGCTACACCTTC. Translated: CASSLVGQGHGYTF. The chain recombines TRBV5-6 with TRBJ1-2; a weak D match, TRBD1 (5 bases). V shed 0 bases and J shed 8 bases, with 14 bases lying between them. Germline values: CDR1 SGHDT, CDR2 YYEEEE. The CDR3 totals 14 residues. Together with reference TRBV5-6 and TRBJ1-2, the CDR3 gives the full variable domain: DAGVTQSPTHLIKTRGQQVTLRCSPKSGHDTVSWYQQALGQGPQFIFQYYEEEERQRGNFPDRFSGHQFPNYSSELNVNALLLGDSALYLCASSLVGQGHGYTFGSGTRLTVV.

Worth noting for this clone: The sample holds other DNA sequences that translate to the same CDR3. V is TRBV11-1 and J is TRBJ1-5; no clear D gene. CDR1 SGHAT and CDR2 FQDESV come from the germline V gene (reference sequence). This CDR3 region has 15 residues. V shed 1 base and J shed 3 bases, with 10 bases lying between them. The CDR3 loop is CASSLGPGLNQPQHF. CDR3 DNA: TGTGCCAGCAGCTTAGGGCCAGGTCTCAATCAGCCCCAGCATTTT.

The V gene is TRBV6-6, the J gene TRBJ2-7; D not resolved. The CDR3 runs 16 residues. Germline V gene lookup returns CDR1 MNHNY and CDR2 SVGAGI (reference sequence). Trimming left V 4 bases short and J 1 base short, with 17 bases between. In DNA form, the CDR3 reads TGTGCCAGCAGTTCAACCCTGGGCGGTCCTTCCTACGAGCAGTACTTC. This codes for CASSSTLGGPSYEQYF.

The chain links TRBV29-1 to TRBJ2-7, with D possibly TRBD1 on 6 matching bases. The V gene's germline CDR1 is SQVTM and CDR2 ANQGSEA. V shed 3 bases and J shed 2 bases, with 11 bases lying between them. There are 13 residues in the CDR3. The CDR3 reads CSVEQGTTYEQYF. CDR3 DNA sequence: TGCAGCGTTGAGCAGGGGACAACCTACGAGCAGTACTTC.

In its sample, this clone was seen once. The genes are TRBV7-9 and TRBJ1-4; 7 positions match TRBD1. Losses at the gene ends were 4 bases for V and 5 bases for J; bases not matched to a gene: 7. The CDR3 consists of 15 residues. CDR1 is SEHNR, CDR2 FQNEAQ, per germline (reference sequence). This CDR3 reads CASSSRTGKNEKLFF. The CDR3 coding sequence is TGTGCCAGCAGCTCTCGGACAGGAAAAAATGAAAAACTGTTTTTT.

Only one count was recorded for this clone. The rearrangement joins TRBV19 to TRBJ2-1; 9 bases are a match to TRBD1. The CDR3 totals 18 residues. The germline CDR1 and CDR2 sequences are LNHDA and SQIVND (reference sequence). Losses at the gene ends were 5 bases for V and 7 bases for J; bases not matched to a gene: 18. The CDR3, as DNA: TGTGCCAGTAGTCCTCGAGGGAGCGGGACAGGGAGGCTGAATGAGCAGTTCTTC. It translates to CASSPRGSGTGRLNEQFF.

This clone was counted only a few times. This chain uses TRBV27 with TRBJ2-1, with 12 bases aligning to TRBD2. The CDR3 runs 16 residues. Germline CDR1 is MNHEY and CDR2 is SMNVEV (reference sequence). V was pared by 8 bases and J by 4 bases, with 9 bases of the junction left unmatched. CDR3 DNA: TGTGCCAGCCTTCCTCGGACTAGCGGGAATTACAATGAGCAGTTCTTC. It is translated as CASLPRTSGNYNEQFF.

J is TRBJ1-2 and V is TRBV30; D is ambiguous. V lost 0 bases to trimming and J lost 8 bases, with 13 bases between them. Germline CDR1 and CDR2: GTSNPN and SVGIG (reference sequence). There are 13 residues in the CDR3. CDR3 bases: TGTGCCTGGAGTGTAACTCGAATGAGGGGCTACACCTTC. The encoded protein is CAWSVTRMRGYTF. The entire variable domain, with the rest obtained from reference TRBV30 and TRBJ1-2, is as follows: SQTIHQWPATLVQPVGSPLSLECTVEGTSNPNLYWYRQAAGRGLQLLFYSVGIGQISSEVPQNLSASRPQDRQFILSSKKLLLSDSGFYLCAWSVTRMRGYTFGSGTRLTVV.

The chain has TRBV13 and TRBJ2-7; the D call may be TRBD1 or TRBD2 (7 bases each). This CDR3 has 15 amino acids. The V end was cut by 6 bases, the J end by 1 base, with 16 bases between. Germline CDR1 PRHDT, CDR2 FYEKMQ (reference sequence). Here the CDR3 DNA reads TGTGCCAGCAGACGCGGGGGACAGAGGTCCTACGAGCAGTACTTC. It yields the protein CASRRGGQRSYEQYF.

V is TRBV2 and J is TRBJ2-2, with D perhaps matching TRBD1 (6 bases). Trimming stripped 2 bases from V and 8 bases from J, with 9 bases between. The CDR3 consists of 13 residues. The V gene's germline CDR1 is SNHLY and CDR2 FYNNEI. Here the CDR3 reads CASSENRAGELFF. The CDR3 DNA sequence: TGTGCCAGCAGTGAAAACAGGGCGGGGGAGCTGTTTTTT.

Here the CDR3 reads CASSKGWAGPYEQYF. CDR3 nucleotides: TGTGCCAGCAGCAAAGGGTGGGCAGGACCGTACGAGCAGTACTTC. The V gene is TRBV21-1, the J gene TRBJ2-7. TRBV21-1 is given as a pseudogene. The CDR3 covers 15 residues.

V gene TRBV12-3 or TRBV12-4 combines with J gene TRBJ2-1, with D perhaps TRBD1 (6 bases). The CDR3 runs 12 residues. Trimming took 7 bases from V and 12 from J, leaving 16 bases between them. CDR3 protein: CASTLIGGRQFF. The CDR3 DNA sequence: TGTGCCAGCACCCTTATAGGGGGAAGGCAGTTCTTC.

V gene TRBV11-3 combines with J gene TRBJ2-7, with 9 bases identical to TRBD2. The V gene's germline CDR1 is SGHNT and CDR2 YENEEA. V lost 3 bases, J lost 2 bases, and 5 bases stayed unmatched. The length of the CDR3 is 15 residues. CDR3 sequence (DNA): TGTGCCAGCAGCTTCATGGGACTAGCTACCTACGAGCAGTACTTC. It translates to CASSFMGLATYEQYF.

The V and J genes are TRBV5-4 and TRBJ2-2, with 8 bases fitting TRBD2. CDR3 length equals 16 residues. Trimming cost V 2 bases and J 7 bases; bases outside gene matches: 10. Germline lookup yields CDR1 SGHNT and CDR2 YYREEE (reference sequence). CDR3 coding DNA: TGTGCCAGCAGCTTAGAGAATGCGGGGGGCAACGGGGAGCTGTTTTTT. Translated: CASSLENAGGNGELFF.